These 30 T cell receptor beta chains share one sample of origin, sequenced in a study of cytomegalovirus exposure and HLA in healthy donors. Vbeta (60) and Jbeta (13) primers were used in the PCR. Profiled with immunoSEQ multiplex PCR; TCRdb holds only in-frame clones, not every one. The sample lists 120,000 or so clones, about 72% seen once, with roughly 1.6% in the top ten. Sequenced material: PBMCs. The origin of the receptors is a man aged 25 to 45 in good health and CMV-seropositive.

V usage is TRBV9 and J usage is TRBJ2-3; 9 nucleotides match TRBD2. The CDR3 has 16 amino acids. Trimming removed 4 bases from V and 4 bases from J; junction bases left unmatched: 10. Looked up from germline, CDR1 is SGDLS and CDR2 is YYNGEE. The CDR3 is CASSRLAGAIADTQYF. For the CDR3, the DNA is TGTGCCAGCAGCAGATTAGCGGGAGCTATAGCAGATACGCAGTATTTT.

This clone was found once. As DNA, the CDR3 is TGTGCCAGTATATCGGTAGAGGGCTCTAGCTACAATGAGCAGTTCTTC. Its translation: CASISVEGSSYNEQFF. The chain couples TRBV19 to TRBJ2-1; the D gene is possibly TRBD2 (5 bases). Germline V gene lookup returns CDR1 LNHDA and CDR2 SQIVND (reference sequence). The CDR3 consists of 16 residues. The V end was cut by 7 bases, the J end by 3 bases, with 19 bases between. Supplemented by reference TRBV19 and TRBJ2-1, the full variable domain reads DGGITQSPKYLFRKEGQNVTLSCEQNLNHDAMYWYRQDPGQGLRLIYYSQIVNDFQKGDIAEGYSVSREKKESFPLTVTSAQKNPTAFYLCASISVEGSSYNEQFFGPGTRLTVL.

The count of this clone is one. The chain joins TRBV10-3 to TRBJ1-4; unclear D gene. Germline CDR1 and CDR2: ENHRY and SYGVKD. V was pared by 3 bases and J by 0 bases, with 8 bases between. The CDR3 is made up of 15 amino acids. The CDR3 region is CAISDETATNEKLFF. DNA for the CDR3: TGTGCCATCAGTGACGAAACTGCAACTAATGAAAAACTGTTTTTT.

This clone showed up just a few times. V and J are TRBV5-1 and TRBJ2-5; 9 bases map to TRBD2. Germline trimming cut 0 bases from V and 4 bases from J; bases unmatched to any gene: 10. The V gene's germline CDR1 is SGHRS and CDR2 YFSETQ. The length of the CDR3 is 17 residues. CDR3 amino acids: CASSLALRGRGIETQYF. The CDR3 DNA follows: TGCGCCAGCAGCTTGGCCCTCCGCGGGAGGGGGATAGAGACCCAGTACTTC.

The J gene is TRBJ1-5, the V gene TRBV2; TRBD1 might be the D (6 bases). Germline V CDR1 and CDR2: SNHLY, FYNNEI. The CDR3 consists of 13 residues. Between the trimmed V and J ends, which lost 4 bases and 6 bases, there was a span of 10 bases. The CDR3 spells CASSVLGAQPQHF. The CDR3 coding sequence is TGTGCCAGCAGTGTATTGGGGGCTCAGCCCCAGCATTTT.

This clone was found a few times. The chain couples TRBV6-1 to TRBJ2-2; TRBD1 is a possible D gene (5 bases). CDR3 length equals 16 residues. CDR1 is MNHNS and CDR2 is SASEGT in the germline V gene. The V end lost 0 bases, the J end lost 5 bases, and 13 bases lay between the germline ends. The CDR3 DNA reads TGTGCCAGCAGTGAAGCATCCCAGGGTACGACCGGGGAGCTGTTTTTT. Protein: CASSEASQGTTGELFF.

The V gene is TRBV5-1, the J gene TRBJ1-2; D remains unclear. With 0 bases removed from V and 2 bases from J, the gap between germline ends came to 8 bases. Germline V gene data show CDR1 as SGHRS and CDR2 as YFSETQ. The CDR3 sequence is 14 residues long. In nucleotides, the CDR3 is TGCGCCAGCAGCTTGGACGGTCGCAACTATGGCTACACCTTC. This encodes CASSLDGRNYGYTF.

The chain has TRBV27 and TRBJ2-7; 8 bases map to TRBD2. J lost 0 bases, V lost 5 bases, and 6 bases had no gene match. The germline gives CDR1 MNHEY, CDR2 SMNVEV (reference sequence). The CDR3 length is 15 residues. CDR3 in DNA: TGTGCCAGCAGTCTACGGGCGGGAGGCTCCTACGAGCAGTACTTC. Its protein is CASSLRAGGSYEQYF.

V gene TRBV7-9 combines with J gene TRBJ2-7, with 9 positions matching TRBD1. J gave up 2 bases and V 5 bases, and 10 bases lay outside the gene matches. CDR1 and CDR2 from the germline V gene are SEHNR and FQNEAQ (reference sequence). CDR3 size: 16 residues. CDR3 protein: CASSRLGTGSTYEQYF. The CDR3 DNA reads TGTGCCAGCAGCCGCCTCGGGACAGGGTCAACCTACGAGCAGTACTTC.

A remark on this clone: This specimen includes other DNA sequences encoding the same CDR3. The chain has TRBV28 and TRBJ2-1, with 8 nucleotides matching TRBD2. Trimming took 6 bases from V and 7 from J; bases not matched to a gene: 11. Looked up from germline, CDR1 is MDHEN and CDR2 is SYDVKM. This CDR3 is 15 amino acids long. The chain's CDR3 is CASSSPGLVGNEQFF. The CDR3 DNA reads TGTGCCAGCAGCTCCCCGGGACTAGTAGGGAATGAGCAGTTCTTC.

The chain links TRBV5-1 to TRBJ1-2; tentative D call: TRBD1 (5 bases). This CDR3 has 15 amino acids. V lost 4 bases, J lost 3 bases, and 16 bases lay in between. Germline values: CDR1 SGHRS, CDR2 YFSETQ. The CDR3 sequence: CASSIGGHSDYGYTF. For the CDR3, the DNA is TGCGCCAGCAGCATCGGCGGACACTCCGACTATGGCTACACCTTC.

This chain links TRBV5-1 with TRBJ2-3; D might be TRBD2 (6 bases). Germline V gene data show CDR1 as SGHRS and CDR2 as YFSETQ. The length of the CDR3 is 16 residues. The V end lost 0 bases, the J end lost 0 bases, and 11 bases lay between the germline ends. The CDR3 region is CASSLAPGLSTDTQYF. In nucleotides, the CDR3 is TGCGCCAGCAGCTTGGCGCCGGGACTGAGCACAGATACGCAGTATTTT.

This clone was seen only once. The CDR3 DNA reads as TGTGCCAGCAGTGAGGGAGTAACAGATACGCAGTATTTT. As protein: CASSEGVTDTQYF. The chain joins TRBV6-1 to TRBJ2-3; D is possibly TRBD2 (5 bases). The CDR3 loop spans 13 amino acids. The V and J ends lost 3 bases and 3 bases respectively, with 7 bases between them. Germline assignment: CDR1 MNHNS and CDR2 SASEGT.

This chain links TRBV5-1 with TRBJ2-2; 9 bases agree with TRBD2. The CDR3 has 15 amino acids. Germline CDR1 SGHRS, CDR2 YFSETQ. With V trimmed by 3 bases and J by 4 bases, 4 bases remained unmatched. In DNA form, the CDR3 reads TGCGCCAGCAGCTGGGGACTAGCTCGCACCGGGGAGCTGTTTTTT. Translating it yields CASSWGLARTGELFF.

This clone was detected a few times. The V gene is TRBV14, the J gene TRBJ1-1; D is possibly TRBD1 (6 bases). V shed 1 base and J shed 4 bases, with 13 bases lying between them. CDR3 length: 15 amino acids. In germline, CDR1 is SGHDN, CDR2 FVKESK. DNA for the CDR3: TGTGCCAGCAGCCAAGGCATGGGGGCTGGCACTGAAGCTTTCTTT. Protein sequence: CASSQGMGAGTEAFF.

This clone appeared a few times. The chain is built from TRBV7-9 and TRBJ2-3; 8 bases agree with TRBD2. V trimming: 0 bases; J trimming: 1 base; junction bases outside the gene matches: 3. CDR1 and CDR2 from the germline V gene are SEHNR and FQNEAQ (reference sequence). The CDR3 length is 16 residues. CDR3 loop: CASSLAPGLGTDTQYF. CDR3 nucleotide sequence: TGTGCCAGCAGCTTAGCCCCGGGACTAGGCACAGATACGCAGTATTTT.

The J gene is TRBJ2-7, the V gene TRBV5-1; D remains ambiguous. The germline V gene has CDR1 SGHRS and CDR2 YFSETQ. The V gene lost 4 bases and the J gene lost 6 bases, with 11 bases spanning the gap. The CDR3 loop spans 12 amino acids. CDR3 in DNA: TGCGCCAGCAGCATGATTAGCCGCGAGCAGTACTTC. Amino acids: CASSMISREQYF.

This clone has more than one count but fewer than ten. This chain uses TRBV6-1 with TRBJ1-1; D is unresolved. V lost 7 bases, J lost 4 bases, and 13 bases lay in between. The length of the CDR3 is 13 residues. Germline V lookup: CDR1 MNHNS, CDR2 SASEGT. CDR3: CASTRVLGTEAFF. The CDR3 DNA sequence: TGTGCCAGCACACGGGTTTTGGGCACTGAAGCTTTCTTT.

The chain recombines TRBV28 with TRBJ1-4; D remains ambiguous. Germline loops: CDR1 MDHEN, CDR2 SYDVKM. V lost 3 bases to trimming and J lost 0 bases, with 17 bases between them. The CDR3 is 18 residues long. This CDR3 is CASSFEGLGRATNEKLFF. CDR3 in DNA: TGTGCCAGCAGTTTTGAGGGCCTGGGTCGGGCAACTAATGAAAAACTGTTTTTT.

The table lists this clone with a few counts. The chain joins TRBV13 to TRBJ2-1, with D unresolved. The CDR3 covers 14 residues. Trimming took off 11 bases at V and 0 bases at J, with 14 bases between the two ends. Germline V gene data show CDR1 as PRHDT and CDR2 as FYEKMQ (reference sequence). DNA for the CDR3: TGTGCCGCGAAGAACCCGAGCTCCTACAATGAGCAGTTCTTC. Amino acid sequence: CAAKNPSSYNEQFF.

The rearrangement uses TRBV28 and TRBJ2-7; tentatively, D is TRBD1 (6 bases). V shed 3 bases and J shed 2 bases, with 14 bases lying between them. This CDR3 is 15 amino acids long. Germline V gene lookup returns CDR1 MDHEN and CDR2 SYDVKM. The CDR3 region is CASSFSSGVPYEQYF. The CDR3 DNA sequence: TGTGCCAGCAGTTTTTCATCAGGGGTACCCTACGAGCAGTACTTC.

The chain couples TRBV25-1 to TRBJ2-1; maybe TRBD2 (5 bases). This CDR3 spans 14 amino acids. Between the trimmed V and J ends, which lost 9 bases and 3 bases, there was a span of 15 bases. Germline V lookup: CDR1 MGHDK, CDR2 SYGVNS. The CDR3: CASRPEGYYNEQFF. In DNA form, the CDR3 reads TGTGCCAGTCGACCCGAGGGTTACTACAATGAGCAGTTCTTC.

The chain is built from TRBV10-3 and TRBJ2-7; a possible D gene is TRBD1 (6 bases). Germline V gene lookup returns CDR1 ENHRY and CDR2 SYGVKD. V lost 6 bases to trimming and J lost 0 bases, with 12 bases between them. The CDR3 consists of 14 residues. CDR3: CAIRRTAASYEQYF. The CDR3 coding sequence is TGTGCCATCAGAAGGACAGCGGCCTCCTACGAGCAGTACTTC.

The rearrangement links TRBV29-1 to TRBJ2-7; 10 bases match TRBD1. With 3 bases clipped from V and 1 base from J, the junction kept 3 bases outside the gene matches. From germline, CDR1 is SQVTM and CDR2 ANQGSEA. The CDR3 spans 14 residues. The CDR3 nucleotides are TGCAGCGTTGACGGGACAGGGGAGTCCTACGAGCAGTACTTC. It codes for CSVDGTGESYEQYF.

The V call is TRBV15, the J call TRBJ2-2, with D tentatively TRBD1 (7 bases). Germline CDR1 LNHNV, CDR2 YYDKDF (reference sequence). V shed 0 bases and J shed 3 bases, with 14 bases lying between them. The CDR3 length is 17 residues. CDR3 sequence: CATSRDPPGGYTGELFF. The CDR3 nucleotides read TGTGCCACCAGCAGAGATCCTCCAGGGGGGTACACCGGGGAGCTGTTTTTT.

The V and J genes are TRBV7-6 and TRBJ2-1; 8 bases match TRBD1. Trimming cost V 1 base and J 4 bases; bases outside gene matches: 6. This CDR3 spans 16 amino acids. CDR1 SGHVS and CDR2 FNYEAQ come from the germline V gene. The CDR3 region is CASSLGYRGYYNEQFF. The CDR3 DNA reads as TGTGCCAGCAGCTTAGGGTACAGGGGGTATTACAATGAGCAGTTCTTC.

This rearrangement joins TRBV7-9 to TRBJ1-3; D remains ambiguous. The germline V gene has CDR1 SEHNR and CDR2 FQNEAQ (reference sequence). The CDR3 loop spans 13 amino acids. V was pared by 4 bases and J by 0 bases, with 4 bases between. This chain's CDR3 is CASSSNSGNTIYF. In DNA, the CDR3 is TGTGCCAGCAGCTCAAACTCTGGAAACACCATATATTTT.

The genes are TRBV7-2 and TRBJ1-2; D is undetermined. Germline V lookup: CDR1 SGHTA, CDR2 FQGNSA. This CDR3 is 15 amino acids long. The V end lost 1 base, the J end lost 6 bases, and 15 bases lay between the germline ends. CDR3 loop: CASSLEYGVSDGYTF. In DNA, the CDR3 is TGTGCCAGCAGCTTAGAGTACGGGGTGAGCGATGGCTACACCTTC.

The rearrangement joins TRBV14 to TRBJ1-5; D perhaps matches TRBD1 (6 bases). CDR1 is SGHDN and CDR2 is FVKESK in the germline V gene. This CDR3 is 13 amino acids long. Trimming took off 10 bases at V and 3 bases at J, with 13 bases between the two ends. CDR3 loop: CAKQQGDNQPQHF. CDR3 sequence (DNA): TGTGCCAAACAACAGGGAGACAATCAGCCCCAGCATTTT. Using reference TRBV14 and TRBJ1-5 for the parts outside the CDR3, the full variable domain is EAGVTQFPSHSVIEKGQTVTLRCDPISGHDNLYWYRRVMGKEIKFLLHFVKESKQDESGMPNNRFLAERTGGTYSTLKVQPAELEDSGVYFCAKQQGDNQPQHFGDGTRLSIL.

V and J are TRBV7-8 and TRBJ1-4; D possibly corresponds to TRBD1 (5 bases). In germline, CDR1 is SGHVS, CDR2 FQNEAQ. The CDR3 runs to 14 residues. Deletions cut 3 bases from V and 7 bases from J, with 12 bases between. This CDR3 is CASSFGAGGEKLFF. The DNA for the CDR3 is TGTGCCAGCAGCTTCGGGGCGGGGGGTGAAAAACTGTTTTTT.